The present entry profiles one TCR beta chain with its context. The target antigen is unknown. The CDR3 sequence is 17 residues long. Looked up from germline, CDR1 is SGDLS and CDR2 is YYNGEE. The ends lost 4 bases at V and 3 bases at J; junction bases unmatched: 7. The sample is drawn from a study of beta chain features in type 1 diabetes. Overall study context: Across every sample, approximately 110,000,000 sorted cells were examined in total. General observations from the study: Naive, central memory and regulatory TCRB repertoires appeared more similar among patients than healthy donors. Researchers report that Type 1 diabetes patients had moderately but significantly shorter TCRB CDR3s across all four CD4+ subsets. Resolution of whether HLA type affects TCRB rearrangement was not achieved here.

The isolated RNA, all of it, was reverse transcribed, so expressed TCRB transcripts were what got sequenced. The assay was immunoSEQ multiplex PCR, and TCRdb's table has in-frame clones only and misses some. Of 250,000 to 300,000 clones in the sample, roughly 13% were seen once. The material sequenced was naive CD4+ T cells from blood. The V and J genes are TRBV9 and TRBJ2-1, with 13 bases lining up with TRBD2. The receptor was derived from a man aged 25 to 45 with type 1 diabetes. The CDR3: CASSPQLAGGLYNEQFF. The CDR3 nucleotides are TGTGCCAGCAGCCCGCAACTAGCGGGAGGGCTCTACAATGAGCAGTTCTTC.